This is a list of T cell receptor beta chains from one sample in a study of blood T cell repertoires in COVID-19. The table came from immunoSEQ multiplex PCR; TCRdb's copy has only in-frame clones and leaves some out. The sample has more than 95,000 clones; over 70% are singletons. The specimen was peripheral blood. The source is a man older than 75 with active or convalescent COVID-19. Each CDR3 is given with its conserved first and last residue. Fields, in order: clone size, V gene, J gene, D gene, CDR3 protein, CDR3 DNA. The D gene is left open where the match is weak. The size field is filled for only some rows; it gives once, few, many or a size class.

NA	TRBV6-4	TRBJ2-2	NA	CASKRQWNTGELFF	TGTGCCAGCAAGAGACAGTGGAACACCGGGGAGCTGTTTTTT
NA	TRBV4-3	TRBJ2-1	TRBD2	CASSQALAGGNNEQFF	TGCGCCAGCAGCCAAGCACTAGCGGGGGGAAACAATGAGCAGTTCTTC
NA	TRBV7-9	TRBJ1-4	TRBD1	CASSWGTGPNEKLFF	TGTGCCAGCAGCTGGGGGACAGGACCTAATGAAAAACTGTTTTTT
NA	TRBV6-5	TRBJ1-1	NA	CASSKPPETEAFF	TGTGCCAGCAGTAAACCACCGGAGACTGAAGCTTTCTTT
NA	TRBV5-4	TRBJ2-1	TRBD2	CASSFAGGSYNEQFF	TGTGCCAGCAGCTTCGCGGGGGGCTCCTACAATGAGCAGTTCTTC
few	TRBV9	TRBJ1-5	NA	CASSVQANQPQHF	TGTGCCAGCAGCGTGCAGGCAAATCAGCCCCAGCATTTT
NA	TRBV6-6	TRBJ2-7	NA	CASSYKDNWVPYEQYF	TGTGCCAGCAGTTACAAAGACAATTGGGTACCCTACGAGCAGTACTTC
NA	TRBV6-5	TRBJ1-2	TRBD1	CASSSGTGRGYTF	TGTGCCAGCAGTTCCGGGACAGGGCGGGGCTACACCTTC
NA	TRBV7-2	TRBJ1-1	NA	CASSLSGFGTEAFF	TGTGCCAGCAGCTTATCGGGGTTTGGCACTGAAGCTTTCTTT
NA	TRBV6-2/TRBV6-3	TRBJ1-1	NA	CASSQPGTREAFF	TGTGCCAGCAGTCAGCCCGGGACACGTGAAGCTTTCTTT
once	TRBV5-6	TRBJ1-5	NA	CASSLDGRGNQPQHF	TGTGCCAGCAGCTTAGATGGCAGAGGGAATCAGCCCCAGCATTTT
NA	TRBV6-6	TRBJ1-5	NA	CASSRTDSNQPQHF	TGTGCCAGCAGTCGCACAGATAGCAATCAGCCCCAGCATTTT
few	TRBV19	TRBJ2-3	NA	CASRASIATLTDTQYF	TGTGCCAGTAGGGCATCCATCGCCACGCTCACAGATACGCAGTATTTT
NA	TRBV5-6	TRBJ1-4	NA	CASSLASGFVEKLFF	TGTGCCAGCAGCTTGGCCTCCGGGTTTGTGGAAAAACTGTTTTTT
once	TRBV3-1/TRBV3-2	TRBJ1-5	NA	CASSQGSGARGYQPQHF	TGTGCCAGCAGCCAAGGTTCAGGGGCGCGGGGGTATCAGCCCCAGCATTTT
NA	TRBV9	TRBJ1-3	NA	CASSEGGGGNTIYF	TGTGCCAGCAGCGAAGGAGGCGGTGGAAACACCATATATTTT
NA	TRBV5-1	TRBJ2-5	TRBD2	CASSLGLARETQYF	TGCGCCAGCAGCTTGGGACTAGCGAGGGAGACCCAGTACTTC
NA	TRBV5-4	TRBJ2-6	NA	CASSSGGMSSGANVLTF	TGTGCCAGCAGCTCCGGGGGTATGTCCTCTGGGGCCAACGTCCTGACTTTC
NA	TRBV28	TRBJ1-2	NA	CASSLPGQRYGYTF	TGTGCCAGCAGTTTACCGGGACAACGCTATGGCTACACCTTC
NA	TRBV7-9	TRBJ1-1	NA	CASNPSGINTEAFF	TGTGCCAGCAACCCCTCCGGGATTAACACTGAAGCTTTCTTT
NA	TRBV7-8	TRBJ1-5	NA	CASSLAKADSNQPQHF	TGTGCCAGCAGCTTAGCGAAGGCGGATAGCAATCAGCCCCAGCATTTT
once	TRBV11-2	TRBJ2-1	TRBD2	CASSFTSGGYYNEQFF	TGTGCCAGCAGCTTCACTAGCGGGGGATATTACAATGAGCAGTTCTTC